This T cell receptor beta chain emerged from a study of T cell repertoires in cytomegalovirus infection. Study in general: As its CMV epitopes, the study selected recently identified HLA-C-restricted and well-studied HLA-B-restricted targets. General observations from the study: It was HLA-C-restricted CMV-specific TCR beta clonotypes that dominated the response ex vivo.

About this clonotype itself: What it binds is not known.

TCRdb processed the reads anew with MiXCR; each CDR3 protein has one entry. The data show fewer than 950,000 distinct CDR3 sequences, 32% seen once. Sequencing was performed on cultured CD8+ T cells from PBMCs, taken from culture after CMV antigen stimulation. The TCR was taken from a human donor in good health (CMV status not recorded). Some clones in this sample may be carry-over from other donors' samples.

Here the CDR3 reads CASSYNLAGGPDTQYF. The CDR3 coding sequence is TGTGCCAGCAGTTACAACCTAGCGGGGGGGCCAGATACGCAGTATTTT. The chain uses TRBV6-2 or TRBV6-3 and TRBJ2-3, with 12 bases aligning to TRBD2. Looked up from germline, CDR1 is MNHEY and CDR2 is SVGEGT. This CDR3 is built from 16 residues. Losses at the gene ends were 2 bases for V and 4 bases for J; bases not matched to a gene: 4.